This T cell receptor beta chain was found in a study of early T cells in non-severe SARS-CoV-2 infection. Study in general: Investigators sequenced bulk RNA drawn from unsorted whole blood, and chains remained unpaired.

Germline CDR1 reads ENHRY; CDR2 reads SYGVKD. Between the trimmed V and J ends, which lost 0 bases and 6 bases, there was a span of 5 bases. This CDR3 is built from 13 residues. Study-level findings and limits: Using VDJdb, the matching emphasized anti-spike CD8 responses while missing private and CD4 specificities.

Researchers attached unique molecular identifiers to individual cDNA molecules. TCRdb reprocessed the 5' RACE reads with MiXCR, giving one entry per CDR3 protein. The data hold 50,000 to 60,000 distinct CDR3 sequences, with more than 9% observed a single time. This clonotype was counted at least ten times. The antigen remains unidentified. Sequenced input: whole blood. V is TRBV10-3 and J is TRBJ2-2; D unresolved. This sequence was found in an adult who was a healthcare worker with PCR-confirmed SARS-CoV-2 infection or an uninfected control (not recorded which). The CDR3: CAISESLSGELFF. The CDR3 coding sequence is TGTGCCATCAGTGAGTCGCTCTCCGGGGAGCTGTTTTTT.